This record looks at one T cell receptor beta chain sequence and its context. Its specificity is not known. CDR3 size: 18 residues. The record originates from a study of OX40 agonist ivuxolimab in advanced cancers. Study context: Dose-escalation patients suffered from hepatocellular carcinoma, melanoma, renal cell or head and neck cancer. Prior therapy, whether anti-PD-1, anti-PD-L1 or anti-CTLA-4, was allowed, and 35% to 40% had some.

Points from the study as a whole: Partial responders dosed at 0.1-3.0 mg/kg displayed clonal expansion ranking among the lowest. Both blood CD4+ and CD8+ T cells showed clonal growth by week 6 at 0.1 to 3.0 mg/kg.

Sequencing was performed with immunoSEQ multiplex PCR; in TCRdb, only in-frame clones are kept and a portion is missing. This sample has approximately 15,000 clones, with around four fifths found just once. The clonotype was recovered from an adult with an advanced solid tumor such as melanoma, head and neck, liver or kidney cancer. Sequencing used CD4+ or CD8+ T cells sorted from blood, obtained in a trial of the OX40 agonist ivuxolimab. This chain uses TRBV21-1 with TRBJ2-2; the table's TRBD1 call for D was not verified on the DNA. TRBV21-1 is reported as a pseudogene. The CDR3 DNA follows: TGTGCCAGCAGTATGCCAAGAGTCGACAGATCGAACACCGGGGAGCTGTTTTTT. Translating gives CASSMPRVDRSNTGELFF.